This T cell receptor beta chain was observed in a study of T-cell memory formation after mild COVID-19. Study-level points and caveats: Mostly located in CM and EM were contracting CD4+ clones, with contracting CD8+ clones located in EMRA. From day 15 to 85, contracting clones were balanced between CD4 and CD8, whereas later expanders leaned toward CD4+. The appearance of some responding clones in pre-infection memory suggested that cross-reactive memory joined.

The table lists this clonotype with a few counts. Its specificity is not known. A 5'RACE reaction primed in the constant segment made cDNA libraries of TCR alpha and TCR beta, and these carried sample barcodes and UMIs. TCRdb recomputed calls from the 5' RACE reads with MiXCR, one row per CDR3 protein. The profile covers about 190,000 distinct CDR3 sequences, with about a fifth appearing a single time and around 23% taken by the ten largest. CDR3 size: 12 residues. Germline loops: CDR1 DFQATT, CDR2 SNEGSKA (reference sequence). This TCR was sampled from an adult woman who had mild COVID-19 (a few samples of this study predate the infection). Cell type and time point are not known. The chain joins TRBV20-1 to TRBJ2-7; tentatively, D is TRBD1 (6 bases). The source material was PBMCs or a T cell subset sorted from them (not recorded which). CDR3 bases: TGCAGCGCAGGGGCCTCTCTATACGAGCAGTACTTC. The encoded protein is CSAGASLYEQYF.